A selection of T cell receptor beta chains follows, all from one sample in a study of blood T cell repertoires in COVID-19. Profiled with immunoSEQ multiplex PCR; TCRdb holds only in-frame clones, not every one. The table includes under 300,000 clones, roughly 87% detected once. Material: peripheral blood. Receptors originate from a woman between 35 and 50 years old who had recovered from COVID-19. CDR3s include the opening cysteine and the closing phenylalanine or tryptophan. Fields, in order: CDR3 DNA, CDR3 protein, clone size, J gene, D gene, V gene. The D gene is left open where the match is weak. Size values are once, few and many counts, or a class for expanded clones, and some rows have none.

CDR3 DNA: TGTGCCATCAGGGGGTATGGTGACAGTTTTACTTACTACGAGCAGTACTTC; CDR3 protein: CAIRGYGDSFTYYEQYF; clone size: .; J gene: TRBJ2-7; D gene: .; V gene: TRBV10-3
CDR3 DNA: TGTGCTAGTCTAGCGGGGGGAATAGATACGCAGTATTTT; CDR3 protein: CASLAGGIDTQYF; clone size: .; J gene: TRBJ2-3; D gene: TRBD2; V gene: TRBV12-5
CDR3 DNA: TGTGCCAGCAGTTCACGAGCCACAGGGACAGTGAAAAACATTCAGTACTTC; CDR3 protein: CASSSRATGTVKNIQYF; clone size: .; J gene: TRBJ2-4; D gene: TRBD1; V gene: TRBV27
CDR3 DNA: TGTGCCAGCATGAGCTCCTACGAGCAGTACTTC; CDR3 protein: CASMSSYEQYF; clone size: .; J gene: TRBJ2-7; D gene: .; V gene: TRBV28
CDR3 DNA: TGCGCCAGCAGCCAAGTTATTAATTCACCCCTCCACTTT; CDR3 protein: CASSQVINSPLHF; clone size: .; J gene: TRBJ1-6; D gene: .; V gene: TRBV4-1
CDR3 DNA: TGTGCCAGCAGTATATGGACTAGCGGGGCTCACAATGAGCAGTTCTTC; CDR3 protein: CASSIWTSGAHNEQFF; clone size: .; J gene: TRBJ2-1; D gene: TRBD2; V gene: TRBV6-2/TRBV6-3
CDR3 DNA: TGTGCCAGCAGCTTAGAAGGGGAGGGAACTGAAGCTTTCTTT; CDR3 protein: CASSLEGEGTEAFF; clone size: medium-sized; J gene: TRBJ1-1; D gene: .; V gene: TRBV7-6
CDR3 DNA: TGTGCCAGCAGCCAAGAGTACAGTTCGAACTATGGCTACACCTTC; CDR3 protein: CASSQEYSSNYGYTF; clone size: .; J gene: TRBJ1-2; D gene: .; V gene: TRBV3-1/TRBV3-2
CDR3 DNA: TGTGCCTCCGGAGTGGGAGAGCGGGAGACCCAGTACTTC; CDR3 protein: CASGVGERETQYF; clone size: .; J gene: TRBJ2-5; D gene: .; V gene: TRBV2
CDR3 DNA: TGTGCCAGCAGTGTGGAGAACAATCAGCCCCAGCATTTT; CDR3 protein: CASSVENNQPQHF; clone size: .; J gene: TRBJ1-5; D gene: .; V gene: TRBV2
CDR3 DNA: TGCAGCGTTGAGTGCTCTATTGAACAGGTCTATAGCAATCAGCCCCAGCATTTT; CDR3 protein: CSVECSIEQVYSNQPQHF; clone size: .; J gene: TRBJ1-5; D gene: .; V gene: TRBV29-1
CDR3 DNA: TGTGCCAGCAGTTATTCGGGACAGGGCACCGAGCAGTACTTC; CDR3 protein: CASSYSGQGTEQYF; clone size: .; J gene: TRBJ2-7; D gene: TRBD1; V gene: TRBV27
CDR3 DNA: TGTGCCAGCGGCCAAGGGGGAAACACTGAAGCTTTCTTT; CDR3 protein: CASGQGGNTEAFF; clone size: .; J gene: TRBJ1-1; D gene: .; V gene: TRBV6-2/TRBV6-3
CDR3 DNA: TGTGCCGGGACCAGTGGAAACACCATATATTTT; CDR3 protein: CAGTSGNTIYF; clone size: .; J gene: TRBJ1-3; D gene: .; V gene: TRBV30
CDR3 DNA: TGCGCCAGCAGCTCCAGGGACAGCCCCTACGAGCAGTACTTC; CDR3 protein: CASSSRDSPYEQYF; clone size: .; J gene: TRBJ2-7; D gene: TRBD1; V gene: TRBV5-1
CDR3 DNA: TGTGCCACCAGTGACCGAACTAGCTGGAGCTCCTACAATGAGCAGTTCTTC; CDR3 protein: CATSDRTSWSSYNEQFF; clone size: .; J gene: TRBJ2-1; D gene: .; V gene: TRBV24-1
CDR3 DNA: TGTGCCAGCAGTGAGGGGGCGTCCGAAGCTTTCTTT; CDR3 protein: CASSEGASEAFF; clone size: .; J gene: TRBJ1-1; D gene: .; V gene: TRBV2
CDR3 DNA: TGCGCCAGCAGCACGGACAGGGCCACGACCGGGGAGCTGTTTTTT; CDR3 protein: CASSTDRATTGELFF; clone size: .; J gene: TRBJ2-2; D gene: TRBD1; V gene: TRBV5-1
CDR3 DNA: TGTGCCAGCACAAACACCGGGGAGCTGTTTTTT; CDR3 protein: CASTNTGELFF; clone size: .; J gene: TRBJ2-2; D gene: .; V gene: TRBV9
CDR3 DNA: TGTGCCAGTAACACACCCGCAGGTATGAGCACTGAAGCTTTCTTT; CDR3 protein: CASNTPAGMSTEAFF; clone size: .; J gene: TRBJ1-1; D gene: .; V gene: TRBV28
CDR3 DNA: TGTGCCACCAGCAGAGAATCCCGGACCCAGTACTTC; CDR3 protein: CATSRESRTQYF; clone size: .; J gene: TRBJ2-5; D gene: .; V gene: TRBV15
CDR3 DNA: TGTGCCAGCAGTGATCTCGGGTATGGAAACACCATATATTTT; CDR3 protein: CASSDLGYGNTIYF; clone size: .; J gene: TRBJ1-3; D gene: .; V gene: TRBV2
CDR3 DNA: TGTGCCACCAGCAGTCTCCCCACGGGAGGGAGTTCCACAGATACGCAGTATTTT; CDR3 protein: CATSSLPTGGSSTDTQYF; clone size: .; J gene: TRBJ2-3; D gene: TRBD2; V gene: TRBV15
CDR3 DNA: TGCGCCAGTCACCGGGACAGGGGCTACGAGCAGTACTTC; CDR3 protein: CASHRDRGYEQYF; clone size: once; J gene: TRBJ2-7; D gene: TRBD1; V gene: TRBV5-1
CDR3 DNA: TGTGCCAGCAGCCAAAGACTAGCGGGGGGCTCGAGCTCCTACGAGCAGTACTTC; CDR3 protein: CASSQRLAGGSSSYEQYF; clone size: .; J gene: TRBJ2-7; D gene: TRBD2; V gene: TRBV5-4
CDR3 DNA: TGTGCCAGCAGCTCACCGGGGGGAGCTTTCTTT; CDR3 protein: CASSSPGGAFF; clone size: .; J gene: TRBJ1-1; D gene: .; V gene: TRBV3-1/TRBV3-2
CDR3 DNA: TGTGCCAGCAGTTTAGCAGGACAACCTGGAAACACCATATATTTT; CDR3 protein: CASSLAGQPGNTIYF; clone size: .; J gene: TRBJ1-3; D gene: .; V gene: TRBV27
CDR3 DNA: TGTGCCAGCAGTTTATATCTAGCGGGGAACACAGATACGCAGTATTTT; CDR3 protein: CASSLYLAGNTDTQYF; clone size: .; J gene: TRBJ2-3; D gene: TRBD2; V gene: TRBV28
CDR3 DNA: TGTGCCAGCACCGAAGGTGGCGGCTATGGCTACACCTTC; CDR3 protein: CASTEGGGYGYTF; clone size: .; J gene: TRBJ1-2; D gene: .; V gene: TRBV2
CDR3 DNA: TGTGCCAGCAGCCAACCCCTAGCCGCGGGGTTCACCGGGGAGCTGTTTTTT; CDR3 protein: CASSQPLAAGFTGELFF; clone size: .; J gene: TRBJ2-2; D gene: .; V gene: TRBV3-1/TRBV3-2
CDR3 DNA: TGTGCCAGCAGCGTAGAGGCTAGTCCAAATATAGATACGCAGTATTTT; CDR3 protein: CASSVEASPNIDTQYF; clone size: once; J gene: TRBJ2-3; D gene: .; V gene: TRBV9
CDR3 DNA: TGTGCCAGCAGTGAGGGGGCAGAGCCTTTCTACGAGCAGTACTTC; CDR3 protein: CASSEGAEPFYEQYF; clone size: .; J gene: TRBJ2-7; D gene: .; V gene: TRBV2
CDR3 DNA: TGTGCCATCAGTGACCCGACAGGGGCTGGGGCCAACGTCCTGACTTTC; CDR3 protein: CAISDPTGAGANVLTF; clone size: .; J gene: TRBJ2-6; D gene: TRBD1; V gene: TRBV10-3